This T cell receptor (beta chain) was sequenced in a study of blood T cell repertoires in COVID-19. The overall study: Sample material is recorded as cDNA or gDNA derived from T cells, B-cell-depleted T cells, or PBMCs.

Generated by immunoSEQ multiplex PCR, the TCRdb table keeps only in-frame clones and is missing some. The table has some 150,000 clones, 85% to 90% seen once; the top ten hold around 8.3%. The CDR3 covers 14 residues. V was pared by 3 bases and J by 7 bases, with 12 bases between. Germline values: CDR1 MNHEY, CDR2 SMNVEV (reference sequence). This chain uses TRBV27 with TRBJ1-4; no reliable D call. The source of this sequence is a woman aged 45 to 65 with active or convalescent COVID-19. The sample consisted of peripheral blood. As DNA, the CDR3 is TGTGCCAGCAGTTTTGGCACAATCCCTGAAAAACTGTTTTTT. Its protein product is CASSFGTIPEKLFF.